This T cell receptor beta chain was sequenced in a study of T cell responses to AZD1222 COVID-19 vaccine. Study conclusions and caveats: CD4 TCRs linked to vaccination spanned spike, dominating at 160-218 and 743-854.

Some clones are missing from TCRdb's copy, which holds only in-frame ones; the method was immunoSEQ multiplex PCR. Of some 130,000 clones in the sample, over 65% were seen once. Details on this clone: Antigen specificity is unknown.

This sequence was found in an adult in good health. This specimen consisted of peripheral blood, obtained on day 0 of AZD1222 vaccination.

The CDR3 here is CASSHRPSGRNPYEQYF. The CDR3 DNA follows: TGTGCCAGCAGCCATCGTCCTTCGGGACGGAACCCCTACGAGCAGTACTTC. The chain combines TRBV3-1 (or the pseudogene TRBV3-2) with TRBJ2-7; the D call may be TRBD1 or TRBD2 (5 bases each). The CDR3 has 17 residues. V was pared by 3 bases and J by 2 bases, with 20 bases between. Germline V gene sequence: CDR1 LGHDT, CDR2 YNNKEL (reference sequence).